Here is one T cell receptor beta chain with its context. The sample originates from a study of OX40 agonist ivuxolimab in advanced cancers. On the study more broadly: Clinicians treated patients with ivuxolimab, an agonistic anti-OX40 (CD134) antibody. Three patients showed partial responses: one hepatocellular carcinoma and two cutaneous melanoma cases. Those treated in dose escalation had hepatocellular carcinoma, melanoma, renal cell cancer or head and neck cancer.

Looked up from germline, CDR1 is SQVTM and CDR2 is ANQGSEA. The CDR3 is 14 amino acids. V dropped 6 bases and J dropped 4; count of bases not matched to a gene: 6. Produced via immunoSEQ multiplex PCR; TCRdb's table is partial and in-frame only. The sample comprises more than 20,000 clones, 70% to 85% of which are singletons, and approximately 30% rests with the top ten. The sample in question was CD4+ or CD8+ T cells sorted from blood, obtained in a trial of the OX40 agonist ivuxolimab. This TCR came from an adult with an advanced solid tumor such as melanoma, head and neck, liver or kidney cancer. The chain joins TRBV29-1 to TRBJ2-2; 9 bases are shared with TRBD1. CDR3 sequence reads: CSVDRGGVTGELFF. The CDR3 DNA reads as TGCAGCGTGGACAGGGGCGGGGTCACCGGGGAGCTGTTTTTT.